This T cell receptor (beta chain) was obtained from a study of early T cells in non-severe SARS-CoV-2 infection. Study details: Chains were unpaired, as sequencing was done on bulk RNA from unsorted whole blood.

Trimming shortened V by 3 bases and J by 2 bases, and 15 bases separated the two germline ends. The CDR3 totals 16 residues. From germline, CDR1 is SGDLS and CDR2 YYNGEE. Comments on this clonotype: What it binds is not known.

Each cDNA molecule carried a unique molecular identifier. TCRdb re-called the 5' RACE reads with MiXCR, one entry per CDR3 protein. The table records under 85,000 distinct CDR3 sequences, 11% to 15% of them present only once. Study results and limitations: Anti-spike CD8 specificities were favored by VDJdb matching, whose results missed private and CD4 specificities.

Sequenced: whole blood. This receptor was identified in an adult who was a healthcare worker with PCR-confirmed SARS-CoV-2 infection or an uninfected control (not recorded which). This chain uses TRBV9 with TRBJ2-1; the D call may be TRBD1 or TRBD2 (6 bases each). The CDR3 loop is CASSAPSGAAYNEQFF. The CDR3 nucleotides read TGTGCCAGCAGCGCCCCGTCGGGGGCTGCCTACAATGAGCAGTTCTTC.